One sample yielded the 18 T cell receptor beta chains listed below, sequenced in a study of cytomegalovirus exposure and HLA in healthy donors (dated by TCRdb to about 2017). Library method: the immunoSEQ multiplex PCR assay. For the multiplex PCR, a mixture combining 60 forward primers for TCR Vbeta segments and 13 reverse primers for TCR Jbeta segments was used. Drawn from immuneACCESS, this table holds only the in-frame rearrangements with V and J called that TCRdb kept. Clones are partly lost; checked studies trace under half to an unresolved V gene and leave the rest unexplained. For this sample the table gives some 130,000 clones, of which 60% to 80% were detected only once. Of the sample, around 2% is held by the ten largest clones. Sequencing input: PBMCs. All receptors come from a man in his thirties or forties in good health and CMV-seronegative.

The J gene is TRBJ1-5, the V gene TRBV6-1, with 9 bases identical to TRBD1. From germline, CDR1 is MNHNS and CDR2 SASEGT. This CDR3 spans 17 amino acids. With V trimmed by 4 bases and J by 0 bases, 7 bases remained unmatched. The CDR3 nucleotides are TGTGCCAGCAGTGGACAGGGGGGGGTTTTTAGCAATCAGCCCCAGCATTTT. Translation: CASSGQGGVFSNQPQHF.

The chain joins TRBV10-3 to TRBJ2-7, with D perhaps matching TRBD1 (6 bases). V lost 2 bases, J lost 2 bases, and 16 bases lay in between. The CDR3 has 16 amino acids. Germline loops: CDR1 ENHRY, CDR2 SYGVKD. CDR3 DNA sequence: TGTGCCATCAGTGAGCCAGGACAGTTCTCGACCTACGAGCAGTACTTC. This codes for CAISEPGQFSTYEQYF.

The rearrangement links TRBV20-1 to TRBJ2-1; D gene ambiguous. The CDR3 spans 11 residues. V shed 2 bases and J shed 4 bases, with 3 bases lying between them. Per germline, CDR1 DFQATT and CDR2 SNEGSKA (reference sequence). The CDR3 is CSARPYNEQFF. The DNA of the CDR3 is TGCAGTGCTAGACCGTACAATGAGCAGTTCTTC.

J is TRBJ1-1 and V is TRBV5-1; perhaps TRBD1 as D (6 bases). Germline V gene data show CDR1 as SGHRS and CDR2 as YFSETQ. This CDR3 has 14 amino acids. The V and J ends lost 7 bases and 4 bases respectively, with 17 bases between them. This CDR3 is CASGSGQSSTEAFF. The CDR3 nucleotides are TGCGCCAGCGGGTCCGGACAGTCCAGCACTGAAGCTTTCTTT. The full variable domain, its missing parts supplied by reference TRBV5-1 and TRBJ1-1, is KAGVTQTPRYLIKTRGQQVTLSCSPISGHRSVSWYQQTPGQGLQFLFEYFSETQRNKGNFPGRFSGRQFSNSRSEMNVSTLELGDSALYLCASGSGQSSTEAFFGQGTRLTVV.

V and J are TRBV27 and TRBJ1-4; TRBD1 matches 8 bases. The germline gives CDR1 MNHEY, CDR2 SMNVEV (reference sequence). With V trimmed by 2 bases and J by 2 bases, 4 bases remained unmatched. The CDR3 sequence is 16 residues long. The CDR3 coding sequence is TGTGCCAGCAGTTTAGCCTACAGGGGGACTAATGAAAAACTGTTTTTT. Encoded protein: CASSLAYRGTNEKLFF.

V is TRBV2 and J is TRBJ2-1, with D possibly being TRBD1 (8 bases). Germline V gives CDR1 SNHLY, CDR2 FYNNEI. Trimming cost V 11 bases and J 4 bases, with 18 bases left between them. This CDR3 has 14 residues. CDR3 coding DNA: TGTGCCGTCCAAGCGGGACAGGCATACAATGAGCAGTTCTTC. Its translation is CAVQAGQAYNEQFF. Filled out from reference TRBV2 and TRBJ2-1, the complete variable domain reads EPEVTQTPSHQVTQMGQEVILRCVPISNHLYFYWYRQILGQKVEFLVSFYNNEISEKSEIFDDQFSVERPDGSNFTLKIRSTKLEDSAMYFCAVQAGQAYNEQFFGPGTRLTVL.

J is TRBJ2-2 and V is TRBV30; D perhaps matches TRBD1 (7 bases). The V end lost 7 bases, the J end lost 6 bases, and 18 bases lay between the germline ends. Germline assignment: CDR1 GTSNPN and CDR2 SVGIG (reference sequence). This CDR3 is built from 14 residues. CDR3 region: CASDRAGEAGELFF. The CDR3 bases are TGTGCCTCCGACAGGGCCGGGGAGGCCGGGGAGCTGTTTTTT.

Comments on this clone: A read error may account for a junction end that differs from germline. This chain joins TRBV7-6 and TRBJ2-4, with 7 bases aligning to TRBD1. Germline assignment: CDR1 SGHVS and CDR2 FNYEAQ. The CDR3 has 19 amino acids. Here the CDR3 DNA reads TGTGCCAGCAACTTAGGGCACTTAAAGGGGGCGCAAGCCAAAAACATTCAGTACTTC. Translation: CASNLGHLKGAQAKNIQYF. Supplemented by reference TRBV7-6 and TRBJ2-4, the full variable domain reads GAGVSQSPRYKVTKRGQDVALRCDPISGHVSLYWYRQALGQGPEFLTYFNYEAQQDKSGLPNDRFSAERPEGSISTLTIQRTEQRDSAMYRCASNLGHLKGAQAKNIQYFGAGTRLSVL.

The chain has TRBV20-1 and TRBJ1-1; D not resolved. CDR1 is DFQATT and CDR2 is SNEGSKA in the germline V gene (reference sequence). V gave up 3 bases and J gave up 9 bases, with 5 bases separating them. The CDR3 has 9 amino acids. Here the CDR3 DNA reads TGCAGTGCTAGCGGTCAAGCTTTCTTT. This translates into CSASGQAFF.

V and J are TRBV6-5 and TRBJ2-5; 10 bases map to TRBD1. The CDR3 totals 16 residues. V trimming: 0 bases; J trimming: 5 bases; junction bases outside the gene matches: 6. Germline-derived CDR1 and CDR2 are MNHEY and SVGAGI. The CDR3 DNA is TGTGCCAGCAGTTACTCGAGGGGACAGGGGAAGGAGACCCAGTACTTC. Translating gives CASSYSRGQGKETQYF.

V is TRBV29-1 and J is TRBJ1-1; D remains unclear. V was pared by 3 bases and J by 1 base, with 9 bases between. In germline, CDR1 is SQVTM, CDR2 ANQGSEA. This CDR3 has 13 amino acids. The CDR3 region has the DNA TGCAGCGTTGACGGGATATCGAACACTGAAGCTTTCTTT. Residues: CSVDGISNTEAFF.

The rearrangement joins TRBV28 to TRBJ1-2; D not resolved. From germline, CDR1 is MDHEN and CDR2 SYDVKM. This CDR3 has 13 amino acids. V was pared by 4 bases and J by 7 bases, with 13 bases between. The CDR3: CASSSPRRGGYTF. CDR3 nucleotides: TGTGCCAGCAGTTCCCCCCGGCGGGGTGGCTACACCTTC.

In its sample, this clone was seen a few times. V is TRBV19 and J is TRBJ2-2; 7 nucleotides line up with TRBD2. V shed 4 bases, J shed 2 bases, and the junction held 4 bases outside the gene matches. CDR3 length: 15 residues. In germline, CDR1 is LNHDA, CDR2 SQIVND (reference sequence). CDR3 sequence reads: CASSTLAVNTGELFF. In DNA form, the CDR3 reads TGTGCCAGTAGTACGCTAGCGGTCAACACCGGGGAGCTGTTTTTT. The whole variable domain, filled in from reference TRBV19 and TRBJ2-2, reads DGGITQSPKYLFRKEGQNVTLSCEQNLNHDAMYWYRQDPGQGLRLIYYSQIVNDFQKGDIAEGYSVSREKKESFPLTVTSAQKNPTAFYLCASSTLAVNTGELFFGEGSRLTVL.

Details on this clone: Its ends do not fully match the called genes, so a read error is possible. The chain couples TRBV7-9 to TRBJ2-7; 12 positions agree with TRBD2. Germline V gene data show CDR1 as SEHNR and CDR2 as FQNEAQ (reference sequence). The length of the CDR3 is 19 residues. The CDR3 sequence is CSSSASWFASGRGTYEQYF. Written as DNA, the CDR3 is TGTTCCAGCAGCGCCTCCTGGTTTGCTAGCGGGAGGGGAACCTACGAGCAGTACTTC.

CDR3 sequence (DNA): TGTGCCTGGAGTGTGATAGGGGCTTTCACCGGGGAGCTGTTTTTT. It codes for CAWSVIGAFTGELFF. The chain is built from TRBV30 and TRBJ2-2, with a possible D match to TRBD1 (5 bases). The CDR3 totals 15 residues. CDR1 and CDR2 (germline): GTSNPN, SVGIG (reference sequence). The V gene lost 0 bases and the J gene lost 4 bases, with 12 bases spanning the gap.

This clone was observed a handful of times. The gene calls are TRBV2 and TRBJ2-7; TRBD1 matches 7 bases. Losses at the gene ends were 6 bases for V and 0 bases for J; bases not matched to a gene: 5. The CDR3 is made up of 14 amino acids. The germline gives CDR1 SNHLY, CDR2 FYNNEI. Here the CDR3 DNA reads TGTGCCAGCAGGACAGGGACCCACTCCTACGAGCAGTACTTC. Protein product: CASRTGTHSYEQYF.

The chain recombines TRBV19 with TRBJ2-7; maybe TRBD2 (6 bases). Germline CDR1 LNHDA, CDR2 SQIVND (reference sequence). V lost 4 bases and J lost 6, with 19 bases in between. This CDR3 is 15 amino acids long. CDR3 residues: CASSTSGGNGGEQYF. The CDR3 nucleotides read TGTGCCAGTAGTACCTCCGGCGGTAACGGGGGCGAGCAGTACTTC.

The chain has TRBV9 and TRBJ2-1, with 10 bases fitting TRBD2. The CDR3 is 18 amino acids. Germline V gene lookup returns CDR1 SGDLS and CDR2 YYNGEE. After removal of 0 bases from V and 8 bases from J, the junction contained 14 bases not matched to a gene. CDR3 sequence reads: CASSVELEGLAGVDEQFF. CDR3 nucleotides: TGTGCCAGCAGCGTAGAGCTGGAGGGGCTAGCGGGAGTTGATGAGCAGTTCTTC.